This entry lists 12 T cell receptor beta chains sequenced from one sample in a study of blood T cells in healthy people across ages. Next came a second PCR, run for roughly 7 to 12 cycles, which used a sample-barcoded 5' primer along with a J-beta primer mix. TCRdb recomputed calls from the 5' RACE reads with MiXCR, one row per CDR3 protein. The top ten hold around 8% of the sample, which has about 1.5 million distinct CDR3 sequences, 40% to 50% seen once. The source material was blood. The receptors here all came from a woman aged 18-29 years in good health.

This clonotype was picked up a small number of times. This chain links TRBV24-1 with TRBJ2-1; no reliable D call. From germline, CDR1 is KGHDR and CDR2 SFDVKD. Trimming pared 5 bases from V and 5 bases from J, leaving 6 bases between. The CDR3 sequence is 12 residues long. In DNA, the CDR3 is TGTGCCACCAGTGGACAACACAATGAGCAGTTCTTC. This codes for CATSGQHNEQFF.

This clonotype was counted only a few times. The DNA of the CDR3 is TGTGCCAGCAGTTACGGGGGCAAGACCCAGTACTTC. Translating gives CASSYGGKTQYF. This chain connects TRBV6-5 to TRBJ2-4, with D possibly TRBD1 on 6 matching bases. The J call may be in error: the DNA end matches TRBJ2-5 better. This CDR3 spans 12 amino acids. Germline lookup yields CDR1 MNHEY and CDR2 SVGAGI.

This clonotype was detected a few times. The chain uses TRBV25-1 and TRBJ1-2, with 8 bases lining up with TRBD1. Losses at the gene ends were 5 bases for V and 2 bases for J; bases not matched to a gene: 4. The CDR3 is 14 amino acids. Germline CDR1 and CDR2: MGHDK and SYGVNS. DNA for the CDR3: TGTGCCAGCAGTCTGACAGGGGTCAACTATGGCTACACCTTC. Encoded protein: CASSLTGVNYGYTF.

The chain links TRBV20-1 to TRBJ2-1; D perhaps matches TRBD1 (6 bases). TRBJ2-7 explains the end of the DNA better; the J call may be wrong. Germline V gives CDR1 DFQATT, CDR2 SNEGSKA (reference sequence). This CDR3 spans 18 amino acids. The CDR3 reads CSAVGARVRAGVADEQYF. DNA of the CDR3: TGCAGTGCTGTGGGGGCCAGGGTTAGGGCCGGAGTAGCCGACGAGCAGTACTTC.

The gene calls are TRBV12-3 or TRBV12-4 and TRBJ2-1; D gene unclear. The CDR3 has 15 residues. V lost 2 bases and J lost 3, with 11 bases in between. The CDR3 reads CASSLKGLFYNEQFF. CDR3 coding DNA: TGTGCCAGCAGTTTAAAGGGCCTCTTCTACAATGAGCAGTTCTTC.

This rearrangement joins TRBV27 to TRBJ2-3; D is possibly TRBD2 (5 bases). V was pared by 11 bases and J by 4 bases, with 22 bases between. The length of the CDR3 is 15 residues. Germline CDR1 and CDR2: MNHEY and SMNVEV (reference sequence). CDR3 amino acids: CARTGYKRRSDTQYF. CDR3 DNA sequence: TGTGCCCGCACGGGTTATAAGCGGAGGTCAGATACGCAGTATTTT.

This clonotype has more than one count but fewer than ten. The V gene is TRBV29-1, the J gene TRBJ1-2; tentative D call: TRBD1 (5 bases). The CDR3 is 12 residues long. CDR1 and CDR2 (germline): SQVTM, ANQGSEA. The CDR3, as DNA: TGCACCCTAGCGGGGCCAGAATATGGCTACACCTTC. Its protein is CTLAGPEYGYTF.

V gene TRBV6-6 combines with J gene TRBJ1-5; tentative D call: TRBD1 (6 bases). Looked up from germline, CDR1 is MNHNY and CDR2 is SVGAGI (reference sequence). The CDR3 sequence is 15 residues long. The ends were cut back, 4 bases at V and 4 bases at J, with 14 bases in the middle. CDR3 in amino acids: CASSSGTFSNQPQHF. The CDR3 DNA reads TGTGCCAGCAGTTCCGGGACATTTAGTAATCAGCCCCAGCATTTT.

The chain has TRBV28 and TRBJ1-5, with 8 positions matching TRBD1. V dropped 3 bases and J dropped 2; count of bases not matched to a gene: 3. In germline, CDR1 is MDHEN, CDR2 SYDVKM. This CDR3 comprises 15 residues. The CDR3 is CASSLTGEGNQPQHF. Written as DNA, the CDR3 is TGTGCCAGCAGTTTGACAGGGGAGGGCAATCAGCCCCAGCATTTT.

This clonotype showed up just a few times. The chain uses TRBV6-2 or TRBV6-3 and TRBJ2-5; tentative D call: TRBD1 (5 bases). The CDR3 totals 16 residues. Trimming pared 2 bases from V and 1 base from J, leaving 14 bases between. Germline V gene sequence: CDR1 MNHEY, CDR2 SVGEGT. In DNA, the CDR3 is TGTGCCAGCAGTTACGTTATGGGGCAGGGCCAAGAGACCCAGTACTTC. Amino acids: CASSYVMGQGQETQYF.

A note on this clonotype: The junction differs from germline at one of its ends, possibly a read error. The genes are TRBV7-9 and TRBJ2-3, with D unresolved. CDR3 length: 13 amino acids. Germline V gene sequence: CDR1 SEHNR, CDR2 FQNEAQ (reference sequence). For the CDR3, the DNA is TGTGCCAGCACCTTACCGAACCCAGATACGCAGTATTTT. Its protein is CASTLPNPDTQYF. Together with reference TRBV7-9 and TRBJ2-3, the CDR3 gives the full variable domain: DTGVSQNPRHKITKRGQNVTFRCDPISEHNRLYWYRQTLGQGPEFLTYFQNEAQLEKSRLLSDRFSAERPKGSFSTLEIQRTEQGDSAMYLCASTLPNPDTQYFGPGTRLTVL.

The gene calls are TRBV29-1 and TRBJ2-7; 10 bases map to TRBD2. This CDR3 contains 13 residues. The germline CDR1 and CDR2 sequences are SQVTM and ANQGSEA. J was trimmed by 5 bases and V by 7 bases; bases with no gene match: 8. The CDR3 reads CSAAGLAKNEQYF. CDR3 DNA: TGCAGCGCCGCGGGACTAGCGAAAAACGAGCAGTACTTC.